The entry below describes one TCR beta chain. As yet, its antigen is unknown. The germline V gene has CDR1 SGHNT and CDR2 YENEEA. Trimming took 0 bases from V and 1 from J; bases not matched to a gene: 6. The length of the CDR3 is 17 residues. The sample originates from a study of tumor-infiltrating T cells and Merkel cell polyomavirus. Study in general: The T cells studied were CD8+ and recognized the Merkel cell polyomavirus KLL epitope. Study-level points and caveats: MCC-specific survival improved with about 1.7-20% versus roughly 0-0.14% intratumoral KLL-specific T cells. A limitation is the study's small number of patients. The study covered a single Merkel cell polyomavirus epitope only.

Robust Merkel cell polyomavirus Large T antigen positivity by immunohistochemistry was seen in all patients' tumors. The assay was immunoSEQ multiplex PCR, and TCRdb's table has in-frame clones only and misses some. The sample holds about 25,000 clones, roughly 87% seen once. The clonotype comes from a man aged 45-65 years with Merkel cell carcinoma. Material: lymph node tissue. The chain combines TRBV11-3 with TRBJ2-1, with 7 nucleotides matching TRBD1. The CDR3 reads CASSLEGSQGSYNEQFF. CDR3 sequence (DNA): TGTGCCAGCAGCTTAGAGGGTTCACAGGGGTCCTACAATGAGCAGTTCTTC.